The 18 T cell receptor beta chains below come from one sample, sequenced in a study of neoadjuvant anti-PD-1 for oral cavity cancer. Documented time point: after neoadjuvant nivolumab, at surgical resection. The method was immunoSEQ multiplex PCR; TCRdb's version includes in-frame clones alone and lacks a portion of them. Here the sample spans more than 8,500 clones, around 64% being singletons. The sequencing here drew on PBMCs, taken after nivolumab (anti-PD-1) treatment. Receptors originate from a person aged 35-79 years with oral cavity squamous cell carcinoma.

The V gene is TRBV28, the J gene TRBJ2-2, with D possibly being TRBD1 (5 bases). The CDR3 totals 13 residues. CDR1 is MDHEN and CDR2 is SYDVKM in the germline V gene. The ends were cut back, 8 bases at V and 4 bases at J, with 11 bases in the middle. The CDR3 protein is CASQGRVTGELFF. The CDR3 bases are TGTGCCAGCCAGGGCAGGGTCACCGGGGAGCTGTTTTTT.

This clone was counted a few times. This chain joins TRBV27 and TRBJ2-7; 7 bases agree with TRBD2. In germline, CDR1 is MNHEY, CDR2 SMNVEV (reference sequence). With V trimmed by 2 bases and J by 3 bases, 7 bases remained unmatched. CDR3 size: 15 residues. The CDR3 nucleotides are TGTGCCAGCAGTTTACAGTCGGGAGGACTCTACGAGCAGTACTTC. Amino acid sequence: CASSLQSGGLYEQYF.

This chain uses TRBV27 with TRBJ2-1; unclear D gene. CDR1 is MNHEY, CDR2 SMNVEV, per germline (reference sequence). This CDR3 comprises 14 residues. Between the trimmed V and J ends, which lost 5 bases and 5 bases, there was a span of 13 bases. CDR3 residues: CASSTINTNNEQFF. CDR3 sequence (DNA): TGTGCCAGCAGTACGATAAACACTAACAATGAGCAGTTCTTC.

The chain has TRBV4-1 and TRBJ2-2; TRBD1 is a possible D gene (6 bases). This CDR3 has 16 amino acids. V lost 5 bases, J lost 8 bases, and 21 bases lay in between. Germline values: CDR1 MGHRA, CDR2 YSYEKL. CDR3 nucleotides: TGCGCCAGCAGCGACACAGGGCTGCTCAGGGCGGGGGAGCTGTTTTTT. Its protein is CASSDTGLLRAGELFF.

The chain combines TRBV7-9 with TRBJ1-4; 7 bases line up with TRBD1. This CDR3 comprises 17 residues. V dropped 2 bases and J dropped 0; count of bases not matched to a gene: 6. Per germline, CDR1 SEHNR and CDR2 FQNEAQ (reference sequence). The CDR3 sequence is CASSLRGQQTTNEKLFF. CDR3 DNA: TGTGCCAGCAGCTTAAGGGGACAGCAAACAACTAATGAAAAACTGTTTTTT.

This clone was found once. This chain links TRBV2 with TRBJ2-4; possible D gene TRBD1, 7 bases. The V and J ends lost 6 bases and 1 base respectively, with 19 bases between them. The CDR3 contains 17 residues. CDR1 and CDR2 from the germline V gene are SNHLY and FYNNEI. This CDR3 reads CASRRQGGGSAKNIQYF. In DNA, the CDR3 is TGTGCCAGCAGGAGACAGGGCGGAGGGTCGGCCAAAAACATTCAGTACTTC.

This chain links TRBV28 with TRBJ1-2, with D uncertain. The CDR3 has 11 residues. CDR1 MDHEN and CDR2 SYDVKM come from the germline V gene. V was shortened by 2 bases and J by 4 bases, with 2 bases between the two germline ends. This CDR3 is CASSLSYGYTF. The CDR3 region has the DNA TGTGCCAGCAGTTTAAGCTATGGCTACACCTTC.

This clone was counted a single time. The gene calls are TRBV10-3 and TRBJ2-1; TRBD2 is a possible D gene (6 bases). The CDR3 is 14 residues long. The germline V gene has CDR1 ENHRY and CDR2 SYGVKD. V was clipped by 7 bases and J by 7 bases, with 17 bases between them. CDR3 protein: CAITMGLPQNEQFF. The CDR3, as DNA: TGTGCCATCACTATGGGACTGCCCCAAAATGAGCAGTTCTTC.

The V call is TRBV28, the J call TRBJ2-7, with D perhaps TRBD2 (6 bases). The germline V gene has CDR1 MDHEN and CDR2 SYDVKM. This CDR3 is 15 amino acids long. Trimming cost V 8 bases and J 3 bases, with 20 bases left between them. DNA of the CDR3: TGTGCCAGCGGATGGGTTGCGGGGCCGAACTACGAGCAGTACTTC. Its translation: CASGWVAGPNYEQYF.

The rearrangement joins TRBV6-8 to TRBJ1-4, with D hard to call. In germline, CDR1 is MNHGY, CDR2 SAAAGT. Trimming took 2 bases from V and 0 from J, leaving 10 bases between them. The CDR3 is 16 amino acids. CDR3 sequence: CASSYGPHATNEKLFF. The CDR3 nucleotides read TGTGCCAGCAGTTACGGACCCCACGCAACTAATGAAAAACTGTTTTTT.

This chain links TRBV5-5 with TRBJ2-7, with 11 nucleotides matching TRBD1. The V and J ends lost 3 bases and 0 bases, in that order; junction bases with no gene match: 8. Per germline, CDR1 SGHKS and CDR2 YYEKEE (reference sequence). The length of the CDR3 is 17 residues. CDR3 in amino acids: CASSSLAGTGGSYEQYF. In nucleotides, the CDR3 is TGTGCCAGCAGCTCCCTAGCCGGGACAGGGGGCTCCTACGAGCAGTACTTC.

This sequence joins TRBV19 and TRBJ2-3; 9 positions agree with TRBD1. Unmatched junction bases numbered 4, after V lost 6 bases and J lost 3 bases. This CDR3 spans 14 amino acids. Germline V gene lookup returns CDR1 LNHDA and CDR2 SQIVND (reference sequence). CDR3 loop: CASRDRGSTDTQYF. DNA of the CDR3: TGTGCCAGTAGGGACAGGGGTTCGACAGATACGCAGTATTTT. The entire variable domain, with the rest obtained from reference TRBV19 and TRBJ2-3, is as follows: DGGITQSPKYLFRKEGQNVTLSCEQNLNHDAMYWYRQDPGQGLRLIYYSQIVNDFQKGDIAEGYSVSREKKESFPLTVTSAQKNPTAFYLCASRDRGSTDTQYFGPGTRLTVL.

The chain links TRBV10-3 to TRBJ2-3; D not resolved. V lost 0 bases and J 0 bases, leaving 10 bases between the germline ends. This CDR3 comprises 16 residues. CDR1 ENHRY and CDR2 SYGVKD come from the germline V gene. For the CDR3, the DNA is TGTGCCATCAGTGAGTCTAAAGGTCCTAGCACAGATACGCAGTATTTT. Protein sequence: CAISESKGPSTDTQYF.

This chain connects TRBV6-5 to TRBJ1-5; no clear D. The CDR3 runs 14 residues. Germline-derived CDR1 and CDR2 are MNHEY and SVGAGI. V lost 6 bases and J 3 bases, leaving 12 bases between the germline ends. This chain's CDR3 is CASSQDRYNQPQHF. Written as DNA, the CDR3 is TGTGCCAGCAGCCAGGACCGATACAATCAGCCCCAGCATTTT.

The rearrangement uses TRBV2 and TRBJ2-1; D uncertain. This CDR3 has 13 residues. V lost 7 bases and J lost 10, with 17 bases in between. Germline V lookup: CDR1 SNHLY, CDR2 FYNNEI. CDR3 residues: CASTDITRKEQFF. The CDR3 region has the DNA TGTGCCAGCACGGATATAACGCGGAAGGAGCAGTTCTTC.

The chain couples TRBV7-3 to TRBJ2-3; no reliable D call. Looked up from germline, CDR1 is SGHTA and CDR2 is FQGTGA. V was pared by 3 bases and J by 5 bases, with 9 bases between. This CDR3 region has 13 residues. The CDR3 sequence: CASSFGEVDTQYF. The DNA of the CDR3 is TGTGCCAGCAGCTTTGGTGAGGTAGATACGCAGTATTTT. The full variable domain, in which reference TRBV7-3 and TRBJ2-3 provide the parts outside the CDR3, is GAGVSQTPSNKVTEKGKYVELRCDPISGHTALYWYRQSLGQGPEFLIYFQGTGAADDSGLPNDRFFAVRPEGSVSTLKIQRTERGDSAVYLCASSFGEVDTQYFGPGTRLTVL.

This rearrangement joins TRBV11-2 to TRBJ2-5, with D possibly being TRBD1 (5 bases). The CDR3 contains 15 residues. The germline CDR1 and CDR2 sequences are SGHAT and FQNNGV. V gave up 1 base and J gave up 5 bases, with 14 bases separating them. CDR3 region: CASSLGGTGGETQYF. CDR3 DNA sequence: TGTGCCAGCAGCTTAGGGGGCACCGGCGGTGAGACCCAGTACTTC. Using reference TRBV11-2 and TRBJ2-5 for the parts outside the CDR3, the full variable domain is EAGVAQSPRYKIIEKRQSVAFWCNPISGHATLYWYQQILGQGPKLLIQFQNNGVVDDSQLPKDRFSAERLKGVDSTLKIQPAKLEDSAVYLCASSLGGTGGETQYFGPGTRLLVL.

The rearrangement joins TRBV7-9 to TRBJ2-1; TRBD2 agrees at 8 bases. The V gene end was trimmed by 8 bases and the J gene end by 7 bases; junction bases not matched to a gene: 10. The CDR3 loop spans 14 amino acids. Germline CDR1 SEHNR, CDR2 FQNEAQ (reference sequence). As DNA, the CDR3 is TGTGCCAGCGCGGGGCGGGGGGCCGGTAATGAGCAGTTCTTC. Translating it yields CASAGRGAGNEQFF. Based on the CDR3 plus reference TRBV7-9 and TRBJ2-1, the full variable domain is DTGVSQNPRHKITKRGQNVTFRCDPISEHNRLYWYRQTLGQGPEFLTYFQNEAQLEKSRLLSDRFSAERPKGSFSTLEIQRTEQGDSAMYLCASAGRGAGNEQFFGPGTRLTVL.